This is a list of T cell receptor beta chains from one sample in a study of CXCR3-negative and CXCR3-positive naive CD8 T cells. Using the 5' RACE reads, TCRdb records one entry per CDR3 protein without DNA. The sample data list roughly 25,000 distinct CDR3 sequences. Sequencing input: naive CXCR3- CD8+ T cells from blood. These receptors all stem from a human donor in good health. Some clones in this sample may be carry-over from other donors' samples. CDR3s include the opening cysteine and the closing phenylalanine or tryptophan. Fields, in order: V gene, CDR3 length, J gene, clone size, CDR3 protein. Size is omitted from some rows. Given values are once, few, many or a class for expanded clones.

>TRBV4-3|17|TRBJ1-5|-
CASSQDPPGAYNQPQHF
>TRBV28|12|TRBJ2-1|-
CASAAGGAEQSF
>TRBV27|15|TRBJ2-6|-
CASSLVPSGANVLTF
>TRBV5-1|15|TRBJ2-7|-
CASSGPGESSYEQYF
>TRBV20-1|12|TRBJ2-5|-
CSASDRGETQYF
>TRBV7-9|16|TRBJ2-1|-
CASNLAGLSSYNEQFF
>TRBV3-1|15|TRBJ2-5|-
CASSQEGASSETQYF
>TRBV20-1|16|TRBJ2-3|-
CSASPISRDSTDTQYF
>TRBV5-4|14|TRBJ2-7|-
CASSFGTGDYEQYF
>TRBV29-1|12|TRBJ2-5|-
CSDQTSFETQYF
>TRBV6-2/TRBV6-3|13|TRBJ2-7|-
CASIQAGFYEQYF
>TRBV29-1|13|TRBJ2-7|-
CNARFLPTYEQYF
>TRBV19|14|TRBJ2-1|-
CASSMSGGYNEQFF
>TRBV29-1|15|TRBJ2-7|-
CSVGSARTGFYEQYF
>TRBV19|14|TRBJ1-1|-
CASSIGQTVTEAFF
>TRBV6-5|14|TRBJ1-2|-
CASSYAQGDYGYTF
>TRBV4-3|19|TRBJ2-5|-
CASSQDHIGETPYQETQYF
>TRBV4-3|13|TRBJ2-7|-
CASSQGSTYEQYF
>TRBV7-7|15|TRBJ2-6|medium-sized
CASSLGASGANVLTF
>TRBV7-9|14|TRBJ1-1|-
CASSLATGWTEAFF
>TRBV6-6|16|TRBJ2-1|-
CASSYSGGDSYNEQFF
>TRBV12-3/TRBV12-4|14|TRBJ2-3|medium-sized
CASSLDYPTDTQYF
>TRBV3-1|14|TRBJ2-7|-
CASSPGQNNYEQYF
>TRBV29-1|13|TRBJ2-7|-
CSVGKGTPYEQYF
>TRBV9|18|TRBJ2-3|-
CASSEGGERFGSEDTQYF
>TRBV29-1|14|TRBJ1-3|-
CSVQGELSGNTIYF
>TRBV29-1|14|TRBJ2-3|-
CSAPRLAGADTQYF
>TRBV29-1|13|TRBJ1-1|medium-sized
CSVRDREGAEAFF
>TRBV11-2|11|TRBJ2-7|-
CASSLVDEQYF
>TRBV18|14|TRBJ2-1|-
CASSHRDNIDEQFF
>TRBV28|16|TRBJ2-2|-
CASSLWRGGLAGELFF
>TRBV7-2|18|TRBJ2-3|-
CASSLDRTSRLSTDTQYF
>TRBV29-1|16|TRBJ2-2|-
CSVEGSTTSGVGELFF
>TRBV29-1|13|TRBJ2-7|-
CSAAGMAVYEQYF
>TRBV3-1|13|TRBJ2-2|-
CASKGKNTGELFF
>TRBV30|15|TRBJ2-7|-
CAWSVGQGALYEQYF
>TRBV13|11|TRBJ2-7|-
CASSSLGEQYF
>TRBV5-1|14|TRBJ1-5|-
CASSPDRSGQPQHF
>TRBV5-1|16|TRBJ2-7|-
CASSFTRDRAIEGQYF
>TRBV12-3/TRBV12-4|15|TRBJ2-1|-
CASSLAQGARNEQFF
>TRBV10-3|11|TRBJ2-7|-
CAISEGILQYF
>TRBV6-2/TRBV6-3|15|TRBJ2-3|-
CASSYPRGAADTQYF
>TRBV5-1|13|TRBJ2-7|-
CASSFSGQDEQYF
>TRBV7-6|15|TRBJ2-1|-
CASSSGPGVGNEQFF
>TRBV7-2|13|TRBJ2-7|-
CASSFTGAYEQYF
>TRBV7-9|13|TRBJ2-5|-
CASSLVLQETKYF
>TRBV29-1|12|TRBJ2-1|-
CSVEEVGNEQFF
>TRBV7-9|14|TRBJ2-7|medium-sized
CASSPRDGYYEQYF
>TRBV28|15|TRBJ1-6|-
CASSLQGGRNSPLHF
>TRBV2|13|TRBJ2-1|-
CASSVGGMREQFF
>TRBV29-1|13|TRBJ2-1|-
CSVGQGPYNEQFF
>TRBV6-6|13|TRBJ2-5|-
CASRATSQETQYF
>TRBV14|13|TRBJ1-6|-
CASSQRGNSPLHF